This T cell receptor (beta chain) was captured by sequencing in a study of cytomegalovirus exposure and HLA in healthy donors. Study-wide results and caveats: TCR beta V- and J-gene trimming, according to a later analysis, was linked to a missense DCLRE1C variant. High sensitivity and specificity were reportedly achieved when the classifier diagnosed cytomegalovirus status.

This clone was found a few times. Its cognate antigen is unknown. This CDR3 has 16 amino acids. Germline-derived CDR1 and CDR2 are LGHNA and YNFKEQ. With 1 base clipped from V and 3 bases from J, the junction kept 2 bases outside the gene matches. PCR involved 60 Vbeta and 13 Jbeta primers. Using immunoSEQ multiplex PCR, the repertoire was profiled, and TCRdb retains in-frame clones only, with some absent. The table has about 120,000 clones, roughly a sixth seen once; the top ten hold 2.9%. The TCR originated in a female donor in good health and CMV-seropositive. V gene TRBV4-2 combines with J gene TRBJ1-4, with 10 bases identical to TRBD1. Specimen: PBMCs. The CDR3 nucleotides are TGTGCCAGCAGCCAAGGACAGGGGGCGGCTAATGAAAAACTGTTTTTT. Residues: CASSQGQGAANEKLFF.